The T cell receptor (beta chain) under discussion was sequenced for a study of response to subunit inactivated influenza vaccine. This CDR3 contains 13 residues. Germline CDR1 reads MDHEN; CDR2 reads SYDVKM. Trimming removed 6 bases from V and 3 bases from J, with 11 bases in between. This clonotype showed up just a few times. Its specificity is not known. Study results and caveats: Few new T cells, the authors suggested, are recruited by each seasonal influenza vaccination.

TCRdb re-derived calls from the RT-PCR reads in MiXCR, one entry per CDR3 protein. The sample shows 630,000 or so distinct CDR3 sequences, around a sixth of them seen only once. V and J are TRBV28 and TRBJ1-2; unclear D gene. The specimen comprised PBMCs from blood, sampled less than 13 days after vaccination. The TCR originated in a man in his fifties or sixties who received an inactivated influenza vaccine. DNA of the CDR3: TGTGCCAGCAGCCCGGACGGGTACTATGGCTACACCTTC. It yields the protein CASSPDGYYGYTF.